One and the same sample provided the 14 T cell receptor beta chains below, sequenced in a study of blood T cell repertoires in COVID-19. The assay was immunoSEQ multiplex PCR, and TCRdb's table has in-frame clones only and misses some. The sample includes about 290,000 clones, about nine tenths of them seen just once. The sample taken for sequencing was PBMCs or T cells enriched from blood (not recorded which). These receptors came from a woman aged 40 to 50 who had recovered from COVID-19.

This sequence joins TRBV5-6 and TRBJ2-5; D is unresolved. The CDR3 runs to 14 residues. V dropped 0 bases and J dropped 1 base, with 7 bases sitting between them. In germline, CDR1 is SGHDT, CDR2 YYEEEE. The CDR3 DNA reads as TGTGCCAGCAGCTTGGGAACTACCCAAGAGACCCAGTACTTC. It codes for CASSLGTTQETQYF.

V is TRBV30 and J is TRBJ1-4; D is uncertain. Trimming stripped 3 bases from V and 8 bases from J, with 16 bases between. The germline CDR1 and CDR2 sequences are GTSNPN and SVGIG (reference sequence). This CDR3 contains 14 residues. CDR3 in amino acids: CAWSYNMGGEKLFF. Here the CDR3 DNA reads TGTGCCTGGAGCTATAACATGGGAGGAGAAAAACTGTTTTTT.

The chain is built from TRBV4-3 and TRBJ1-1; no clear D. The CDR3 length is 15 residues. CDR1 is LGHNA, CDR2 YSLEER, per germline. V was shortened by 3 bases and J by 6 bases, with 17 bases between the two germline ends. The CDR3 loop is CASSQRALGVAEAFF. The CDR3 nucleotides read TGCGCCAGCAGCCAGAGGGCGTTGGGCGTAGCTGAAGCTTTCTTT.

This clone was counted a few times. The V and J genes are TRBV5-1 and TRBJ1-4; 7 nucleotides line up with TRBD1. The CDR3 runs to 14 residues. Germline lookup yields CDR1 SGHRS and CDR2 YFSETQ. V was pared by 2 bases and J by 8 bases, with 6 bases of the junction left unmatched. As DNA, the CDR3 is TGCGCCAGCAGCTTAGGACAGGACTGGGAAAAACTGTTTTTT. Its translation is CASSLGQDWEKLFF.

This rearrangement joins TRBV3-1 (or the pseudogene TRBV3-2) to TRBJ1-1; D remains unclear. From germline, CDR1 is LGHDT and CDR2 YNNKEL (reference sequence). The V and J ends lost 4 bases and 8 bases respectively, with 14 bases between them. This CDR3 contains 13 residues. The CDR3 nucleotides are TGTGCCAGCAGCCCCCGGTCCCCAGGCGAAGCTTTCTTT. Amino acid sequence: CASSPRSPGEAFF.

The rearrangement links TRBV3-1 (or the pseudogene TRBV3-2) to TRBJ1-2, with TRBD1 matching 8 bases. The CDR3 is 13 residues long. V was clipped by 3 bases and J by 8 bases; unmatched bases: 5. Germline CDR1 is LGHDT and CDR2 is YNNKEL (reference sequence). The CDR3: CASSHDRGGGYTF. The CDR3 coding sequence is TGTGCCAGCAGCCACGACAGGGGAGGAGGCTACACCTTC.

This chain uses TRBV18 with TRBJ1-1; 11 nucleotides align to TRBD1. Trimming took 5 bases from V and 8 from J; bases not matched to a gene: 4. Germline V gives CDR1 KGHSH, CDR2 LQKENI. The length of the CDR3 is 13 residues. CDR3 sequence reads: CASSAGTGGEAFF. For the CDR3, the DNA is TGTGCCAGCTCAGCCGGGACAGGGGGAGAAGCTTTCTTT.

The chain couples TRBV27 to TRBJ1-1, with unresolved D. Germline assignment: CDR1 MNHEY and CDR2 SMNVEV (reference sequence). V gave up 5 bases and J gave up 0 bases, with 4 bases separating them. This CDR3 has 12 residues. The CDR3 DNA reads as TGTGCCAGCAGTCAGGTGAACACTGAAGCTTTCTTT. Encoded protein: CASSQVNTEAFF.

V usage is TRBV11-2 and J usage is TRBJ2-7; 7 bases fit TRBD1. Trimming took 5 bases from V and 1 from J; bases not matched to a gene: 5. This CDR3 has 14 amino acids. Germline V lookup: CDR1 SGHAT, CDR2 FQNNGV. In DNA, the CDR3 is TGTGCCAGCAGCCCCGGACAGGTGTCCTACGAGCAGTACTTC. Its translation is CASSPGQVSYEQYF.

The V gene is TRBV18, the J gene TRBJ2-2, with 8 nucleotides matching TRBD1. This CDR3 is 15 amino acids long. Trimming took 2 bases from V and 4 from J; bases not matched to a gene: 3. The germline V gene encodes CDR1 KGHSH and CDR2 LQKENI. CDR3 loop: CASSPMGTGTGELFF. The CDR3, as DNA: TGTGCCAGCTCACCAATGGGGACAGGCACCGGGGAGCTGTTTTTT.

Only one count was recorded for this clone. The rearrangement joins TRBV5-1 to TRBJ1-1; the D is unclear. Germline CDR1 and CDR2: SGHRS and YFSETQ. V dropped 0 bases and J dropped 2 bases, with 8 bases sitting between them. CDR3 length equals 14 residues. The DNA of the CDR3 is TGCGCCAGCAGCTTGGCTATGGTTAACACTGAAGCTTTCTTT. It specifies CASSLAMVNTEAFF.

The chain combines TRBV30 with TRBJ1-4, with D possibly TRBD1 on 6 matching bases. The CDR3 loop spans 14 amino acids. Germline V gene sequence: CDR1 GTSNPN, CDR2 SVGIG (reference sequence). V was pared by 7 bases and J by 7 bases, with 19 bases between. CDR3 amino acids: CASVGQSGGEKLFF. CDR3 DNA sequence: TGTGCCTCGGTTGGACAGTCGGGGGGTGAAAAACTGTTTTTT.

This clone came up once. This sequence joins TRBV30 and TRBJ2-7; 12 nucleotides align to TRBD2. CDR1 GTSNPN and CDR2 SVGIG come from the germline V gene (reference sequence). The CDR3 consists of 13 residues. With 6 bases clipped from V and 4 bases from J, the junction kept 4 bases outside the gene matches. CDR3: CACKTSGGYEQYF. The DNA for the CDR3 is TGTGCCTGCAAAACTAGCGGGGGGTACGAGCAGTACTTC.

The chain has TRBV18 and TRBJ1-1; D is possibly TRBD1 (6 bases). V shed 6 bases and J shed 2 bases, with 16 bases lying between them. Per germline, CDR1 KGHSH and CDR2 LQKENI. The CDR3 extends over 15 amino acids. The CDR3 loop reads CASSPGQTLNTEAFF. The CDR3 bases are TGTGCCAGCTCTCCGGGACAAACCCTCAACACTGAAGCTTTCTTT.